This T cell receptor (beta chain) was obtained from a study of cytomegalovirus exposure and HLA in healthy donors. The CDR3 loop spans 12 amino acids. Germline CDR1 is SEHNR and CDR2 is FQNEAQ (reference sequence). Trimming pared 5 bases from V and 6 bases from J, leaving 10 bases between. Study-wide points: Accurate prediction of HLA-A and HLA-B alleles (for most subjects) was reportedly achieved from TCR beta sequences.

As regards this clone: Its antigen is not known.

It was with 60 Vbeta and 13 Jbeta primers that the PCR ran. The authors' processing: Approximately 86 million unique TCR beta chains, roughly 11 million shared, were counted in a later analysis. The table came from immunoSEQ multiplex PCR; TCRdb's copy has only in-frame clones and leaves some out. The V and J calls and clone size were taken over from that table, and D and trimming were inferred from the DNA. This table holds 170,000 or so clones, roughly 78% found once. This sequence originates from a woman in her fifties or sixties in good health and CMV-seropositive. The source material was PBMCs. V and J are TRBV7-9 and TRBJ1-2; the D gene is possibly TRBD1 (6 bases). The CDR3: CASSGSGDGYTF. CDR3 DNA: TGTGCCAGCAGCGGATCAGGGGATGGCTACACCTTC.